The rows below give T cell receptor beta chains drawn from one sample of a study of STAT5B mutations in CD4+ large granular lymphocyte leukemia. Repertoires were generated with immunoSEQ multiplex PCR, while TCRdb's copy carries only in-frame clones and drops some. The sample contains under 40,000 clones, around three quarters of which appear only once. The sample was CD4+ T cells from blood buffy coats. Receptors were obtained from a human donor in good health. Each CDR3 is given with its conserved first and last residue. The D gene is left open where the match is weak. The size field is filled for only some rows; it gives once, few, many or a size class.

J gene: TRBJ2-3; clone size: NA; D gene: NA; V gene: TRBV6-1; CDR3 protein: CASRETGLSRRITDTQYF; CDR3 DNA: TGTGCCAGCAGGGAAACAGGACTATCACGGAGAATCACAGATACGCAGTATTTT
J gene: TRBJ2-2; clone size: NA; D gene: NA; V gene: TRBV18; CDR3 protein: CASSPDSLYTGELFF; CDR3 DNA: TGTGCCAGCTCACCGGACAGTCTATACACCGGGGAGCTGTTTTTT
J gene: TRBJ1-4; clone size: NA; D gene: NA; V gene: TRBV7-6; CDR3 protein: CASSYLDGATNEKLFF; CDR3 DNA: TGTGCCAGCAGTTATTTGGACGGTGCAACTAATGAAAAACTGTTTTTT
J gene: TRBJ2-3; clone size: NA; D gene: TRBD1; V gene: TRBV6-1; CDR3 protein: CASRPETGSTDTQYF; CDR3 DNA: TGTGCCAGCAGGCCCGAGACAGGGTCGACGGATACGCAGTATTTT
J gene: TRBJ2-3; clone size: NA; D gene: NA; V gene: TRBV13; CDR3 protein: CASSLGLWGLSTDTQYF; CDR3 DNA: TGTGCCAGCAGCTTAGGCCTATGGGGGCTGAGCACAGATACGCAGTATTTT
J gene: TRBJ1-3; clone size: NA; D gene: NA; V gene: TRBV2; CDR3 protein: CASSEARRVDGNTIYF; CDR3 DNA: TGTGCCAGCAGTGAGGCACGCAGGGTAGACGGAAACACCATATATTTT
J gene: TRBJ1-3; clone size: NA; D gene: TRBD1; V gene: TRBV9; CDR3 protein: CASSVAWGATGPGNTIYF; CDR3 DNA: TGTGCCAGCAGCGTAGCTTGGGGGGCGACAGGGCCAGGAAACACCATATATTTT
J gene: TRBJ1-1; clone size: NA; D gene: TRBD1; V gene: TRBV5-4; CDR3 protein: CASRLTGGGEAFF; CDR3 DNA: TGTGCCAGCAGACTGACAGGGGGCGGTGAAGCTTTCTTT
J gene: TRBJ1-1; clone size: once; D gene: NA; V gene: TRBV11-3; CDR3 protein: CASSPSTGNTEAFF; CDR3 DNA: TGTGCCAGCAGCCCGTCGACTGGGAACACTGAAGCTTTCTTT
J gene: TRBJ2-3; clone size: NA; D gene: NA; V gene: TRBV27; CDR3 protein: CASRRGGTQYF; CDR3 DNA: TGTGCCAGCAGGAGGGGGGGTACGCAGTATTTT
J gene: TRBJ1-2; clone size: NA; D gene: TRBD1; V gene: TRBV6-1; CDR3 protein: CASSPEQGPSYGYTF; CDR3 DNA: TGTGCCAGCAGTCCTGAACAGGGGCCTAGCTATGGCTACACCTTC
J gene: TRBJ1-5; clone size: NA; D gene: NA; V gene: TRBV30; CDR3 protein: CAWSGGANQPQHF; CDR3 DNA: TGTGCCTGGAGTGGCGGGGCCAATCAGCCCCAGCATTTT
J gene: TRBJ1-6; clone size: NA; D gene: NA; V gene: TRBV7-2; CDR3 protein: CASTLGAFHYNSPLHF; CDR3 DNA: TGTGCCAGCACTCTGGGGGCGTTTCACTATAATTCACCCCTCCACTTT
J gene: TRBJ2-7; clone size: NA; D gene: TRBD2; V gene: TRBV27; CDR3 protein: CASSLHSSGRAYEQYF; CDR3 DNA: TGTGCCAGCAGTCTCCACTCTAGCGGGAGGGCCTACGAGCAGTACTTC
J gene: TRBJ2-7; clone size: NA; D gene: NA; V gene: TRBV4-1; CDR3 protein: CASSQDGASSYEQYF; CDR3 DNA: TGCGCCAGCAGCCAGGACGGGGCCAGCTCCTACGAGCAGTACTTC
J gene: TRBJ2-1; clone size: NA; D gene: TRBD1; V gene: TRBV14; CDR3 protein: CASSQTRDRGYEQFF; CDR3 DNA: TGTGCCAGCAGCCAAACCCGGGACAGGGGCTATGAGCAGTTCTTC
J gene: TRBJ1-1; clone size: NA; D gene: TRBD1; V gene: TRBV5-1; CDR3 protein: CASSPKTGGKAEAFF; CDR3 DNA: TGCGCCAGCAGCCCTAAGACAGGGGGCAAAGCTGAAGCTTTCTTT
J gene: TRBJ1-6; clone size: NA; D gene: NA; V gene: TRBV25-1; CDR3 protein: CASSELEGVNNSPLHF; CDR3 DNA: TGTGCCAGCAGTGAATTGGAAGGGGTTAATAATTCACCCCTCCACTTT
J gene: TRBJ2-1; clone size: NA; D gene: NA; V gene: TRBV5-8; CDR3 protein: CASTPGRSSYNEQFF; CDR3 DNA: TGTGCCAGCACCCCGGGACGTTCGTCCTACAATGAGCAGTTCTTC
J gene: TRBJ2-5; clone size: once; D gene: NA; V gene: TRBV9; CDR3 protein: CASSTRNQETQYF; CDR3 DNA: TGTGCCAGCAGCACCCGGAACCAAGAGACCCAGTACTTC
J gene: TRBJ2-7; clone size: NA; D gene: TRBD2; V gene: TRBV7-9; CDR3 protein: CASSPTGGPPYEQYF; CDR3 DNA: TGTGCCAGCAGTCCTACGGGAGGGCCCCCTTACGAGCAGTACTTC
J gene: TRBJ2-6; clone size: NA; D gene: NA; V gene: TRBV28; CDR3 protein: CASSSGSSGANVLTF; CDR3 DNA: TGTGCCAGCAGTTCGGGTAGCTCTGGGGCCAACGTCCTGACTTTC
J gene: TRBJ1-1; clone size: few; D gene: NA; V gene: TRBV10-2; CDR3 protein: CASSEEWGTEAFF; CDR3 DNA: TGCGCCAGCAGTGAGGAGTGGGGCACTGAAGCTTTCTTT
J gene: TRBJ2-3; clone size: NA; D gene: NA; V gene: TRBV2; CDR3 protein: CASSESGFTQYF; CDR3 DNA: TGTGCCAGCAGTGAATCGGGGTTTACGCAGTATTTT
J gene: TRBJ2-3; clone size: few; D gene: TRBD2; V gene: TRBV6-5; CDR3 protein: CASSWLAGGNADTQYF; CDR3 DNA: TGTGCCAGCAGTTGGTTGGCGGGAGGTAACGCAGATACGCAGTATTTT
J gene: TRBJ2-5; clone size: NA; D gene: NA; V gene: TRBV19; CDR3 protein: CASSGLGQETQYF; CDR3 DNA: TGTGCCAGTAGTGGTCTCGGACAAGAGACCCAGTACTTC
J gene: TRBJ2-1; clone size: once; D gene: TRBD2; V gene: TRBV5-1; CDR3 protein: CASSLSGGNPPFF; CDR3 DNA: TGCGCCAGCAGCCTAAGCGGGGGTAACCCCCCGTTCTTC
J gene: TRBJ2-3; clone size: NA; D gene: NA; V gene: TRBV5-1; CDR3 protein: CASSFLDYSATQYF; CDR3 DNA: TGCGCCAGCAGCTTTTTGGACTACAGCGCTACGCAGTATTTT
J gene: TRBJ1-1; clone size: NA; D gene: NA; V gene: TRBV29-1; CDR3 protein: CSVERARSTEAFF; CDR3 DNA: TGCAGCGTTGAAAGGGCAAGGTCCACTGAAGCTTTCTTT
J gene: TRBJ2-3; clone size: NA; D gene: NA; V gene: TRBV9; CDR3 protein: CASSVIGSSTDTQYF; CDR3 DNA: TGTGCCAGCAGCGTAATCGGATCTAGCACAGATACGCAGTATTTT
J gene: TRBJ2-5; clone size: once; D gene: NA; V gene: TRBV5-4; CDR3 protein: CASSLGGARETQYF; CDR3 DNA: TGTGCCAGCAGCTTGGGGGGGGCGCGAGAGACCCAGTACTTC
J gene: TRBJ1-5; clone size: NA; D gene: NA; V gene: TRBV19; CDR3 protein: CASSIGQGIQQPQHF; CDR3 DNA: TGTGCCAGTAGTATCGGGCAGGGGATTCAGCAGCCCCAGCATTTT
J gene: TRBJ2-7; clone size: NA; D gene: TRBD2; V gene: TRBV5-1; CDR3 protein: CASRGGGASEQYF; CDR3 DNA: TGCGCCAGCAGAGGCGGGGGGGCCTCCGAGCAGTACTTC
J gene: TRBJ1-3; clone size: once; D gene: NA; V gene: TRBV29-1; CDR3 protein: CSAQEGNTIYF; CDR3 DNA: TGCAGCGCCCAGGAGGGGAACACCATATATTTT
J gene: TRBJ2-7; clone size: NA; D gene: TRBD2; V gene: TRBV5-4; CDR3 protein: CASSTRGGEQYF; CDR3 DNA: TGTGCCAGCAGCACCCGGGGGGGCGAGCAGTACTTC
J gene: TRBJ2-7; clone size: NA; D gene: NA; V gene: TRBV5-6; CDR3 protein: CASSALGDYEQYF; CDR3 DNA: TGTGCCAGCAGCGCGTTAGGGGACTACGAGCAGTACTTC
J gene: TRBJ2-6; clone size: NA; D gene: TRBD1; V gene: TRBV7-8; CDR3 protein: CASSLKGASGANVLTF; CDR3 DNA: TGTGCCAGCAGCTTGAAGGGGGCCTCTGGGGCCAACGTCCTGACTTTC
J gene: TRBJ2-5; clone size: NA; D gene: TRBD1; V gene: TRBV14; CDR3 protein: CASSRTGGAGETQYF; CDR3 DNA: TGTGCCAGCAGCCGGACAGGGGGCGCTGGGGAGACCCAGTACTTC
J gene: TRBJ2-7; clone size: NA; D gene: TRBD2; V gene: TRBV19; CDR3 protein: CASSPTSGTVREQYF; CDR3 DNA: TGTGCCAGTAGTCCGACTAGCGGGACGGTCCGCGAGCAGTACTTC
J gene: TRBJ2-2; clone size: NA; D gene: TRBD1; V gene: TRBV2; CDR3 protein: CASSGGRGHQGELFF; CDR3 DNA: TGTGCCAGCAGTGGGGGTAGGGGGCATCAAGGGGAGCTGTTTTTT
J gene: TRBJ1-5; clone size: NA; D gene: NA; V gene: TRBV18; CDR3 protein: CASSPDSFGNQPQHF; CDR3 DNA: TGTGCCAGCTCACCGGACAGCTTTGGGAATCAGCCCCAGCATTTT
J gene: TRBJ2-5; clone size: NA; D gene: NA; V gene: TRBV7-6; CDR3 protein: CASNKAGETQYF; CDR3 DNA: TGTGCCAGCAACAAGGCTGGGGAGACCCAGTACTTC
J gene: TRBJ1-3; clone size: NA; D gene: TRBD1; V gene: TRBV9; CDR3 protein: CASSVGPTGHSGNTIYF; CDR3 DNA: TGTGCCAGCAGCGTAGGACCGACAGGGCACTCTGGAAACACCATATATTTT
J gene: TRBJ1-2; clone size: NA; D gene: TRBD1; V gene: TRBV19; CDR3 protein: CASSTGQGRGYTF; CDR3 DNA: TGTGCCAGTAGTACCGGACAGGGCCGTGGCTACACCTTC
J gene: TRBJ2-7; clone size: NA; D gene: TRBD1; V gene: TRBV11-2; CDR3 protein: CASSLGYRGQYEQYF; CDR3 DNA: TGTGCCAGCAGCTTAGGTTACAGGGGGCAGTACGAGCAGTACTTC
J gene: TRBJ1-2; clone size: NA; D gene: NA; V gene: TRBV30; CDR3 protein: CAWSHKDRTGGYTF; CDR3 DNA: TGTGCCTGGAGTCACAAAGACAGGACTGGGGGCTACACCTTC
J gene: TRBJ2-3; clone size: NA; D gene: TRBD2; V gene: TRBV4-3; CDR3 protein: CASSSGLAGGRDTQYF; CDR3 DNA: TGCGCCAGCAGCTCCGGACTAGCGGGAGGGAGAGATACGCAGTATTTT
J gene: TRBJ1-3; clone size: once; D gene: NA; V gene: TRBV29-1; CDR3 protein: CSVGLGAGNTIYF; CDR3 DNA: TGCAGCGTTGGACTGGGGGCTGGAAACACCATATATTTT
J gene: TRBJ2-1; clone size: NA; D gene: NA; V gene: TRBV12-1; CDR3 protein: CASSFALRNPTYNEQFF; CDR3 DNA: TGTGCCAGCAGCTTTGCGCTCAGGAACCCTACGTACAATGAGCAGTTCTTC